This T cell receptor (beta chain) was documented in a study of graft-versus-host responses after intestinal transplantation. Study at large: Recipients received multivisceral, liver-intestinal, or isolated intestinal transplants.

As regards this clone: Its matching antigen is unknown.

The data were produced by immunoSEQ multiplex PCR, yet TCRdb's version contains in-frame clones alone and is incomplete. The table has some 48,000 clones, roughly 83% seen once. Trimming removed 2 bases at V and 6 bases at J, with 15 bases between. The CDR3 consists of 15 residues. Germline loops: CDR1 SGHTA, CDR2 FQGNSA. The specimen was unstimulated CD4+ T cells sorted from spleen or lymph node cells, collected before transplant. This rearrangement joins TRBV7-2 to TRBJ2-3, with a weak D call TRBD2 (6 bases). This TCR came from a human donor who was the organ donor for an intestinal transplant. The CDR3, as DNA: TGTGCCAGCAGCTTAAGAGCGGGTATCATGGATACGCAGTATTTT. Its protein product is CASSLRAGIMDTQYF.